This TCR beta chain was sequenced for a study of beta chain features in type 1 diabetes. Whole-study context: In all, more than 90,000,000 sorted cells from all samples were analyzed.

The whole isolated RNA underwent reverse transcription, so sequencing captured expressed TCRB transcripts. The protocol was immunoSEQ multiplex PCR, while the TCRdb copy is restricted to in-frame clones and leaves out a portion. The data contain 100,000 to 150,000 clones, around 15% of them singletons. Study results and caveats: Cells carrying high TCR expression could end up over-represented when cDNA is sequenced. For Type 1 diabetes patients, all four CD4+ subsets carried TCRB CDR3s that were moderately but significantly shorter. For patients and controls alike, PCR might favor shorter templates to the same degree.

Purities in excess of 95% were seen in all sorted populations. V dropped 5 bases and J dropped 3 bases, with 15 bases sitting between them. The length of the CDR3 is 15 residues. Germline V lookup: CDR1 SEHNR, CDR2 FQNEAQ (reference sequence). A few counts support this clone. Its specificity is not known. Other DNA sequences within the sample encode an identical CDR3. The receptor's source is a man in his thirties or forties with type 1 diabetes. Input material: central memory CD4+ T cells from blood. The V call is TRBV7-9, the J call TRBJ2-3; D may be TRBD2 (5 bases). The CDR3: CASSLGSSRTDTQYF. The CDR3 DNA sequence: TGTGCCAGCAGCCTAGGGAGTAGTCGGACAGATACGCAGTATTTT.